The rows below give T cell receptor beta chains drawn from one sample of a study of blood T cell repertoires in COVID-19. Sequencing was performed with immunoSEQ multiplex PCR; in TCRdb, only in-frame clones are kept and a portion is missing. The sample has around 60,000 clones; around 70% are singletons. Sequences were obtained from peripheral blood. The receptors come from a woman in her seventies with COVID-19, enrolled during active disease. CDR3s include the opening cysteine and the closing phenylalanine or tryptophan. A D gene is named only where the DNA matches it firmly. Some rows mark clone size as missing; the rest say once, few, many or name a class of expanded clone.

TRBJ2-1,.,.,TRBV14,CASSQGYGSRDNEQFF,TGTGCCAGCAGCCAGGGATACGGGAGTCGGGACAATGAGCAGTTCTTC
TRBJ1-1,.,once,TRBV28,CASSLLNSDSEAFF,TGTGCCAGCAGTCTCCTGAATTCGGACAGTGAAGCTTTCTTT
TRBJ2-1,.,.,TRBV29-1,CSVRTGVGLNEQFF,TGCAGCGTTCGAACCGGAGTCGGCTTAAATGAGCAGTTCTTC
TRBJ1-1,.,.,TRBV9,CASSVGRLTPGGKPNTEAFF,TGTGCCAGCAGCGTGGGACGTCTTACACCCGGCGGGAAGCCGAACACTGAAGCTTTCTTT
TRBJ2-5,.,.,TRBV5-1,CASSLAQRVQETQYF,TGCGCCAGCAGCTTGGCCCAACGGGTGCAAGAGACCCAGTACTTC
TRBJ2-1,.,many,TRBV9,CASSVQVDNEQFF,TGTGCCAGCAGCGTCCAGGTAGACAATGAGCAGTTCTTC
TRBJ2-3,TRBD2,.,TRBV5-6,CASSRSGGLTDTQYF,TGTGCCAGCAGCCGCTCGGGGGGACTCACAGATACGCAGTATTTT
TRBJ2-2,.,.,TRBV6-2/TRBV6-3,CASSVRITGTGELFF,TGTGCCAGCAGCGTACGAATAACAGGGACCGGGGAGCTGTTTTTT
TRBJ2-7,TRBD2,.,TRBV18,CASSRAPAGGSFPPYEQYF,TGTGCCAGCTCACGGGCCCCAGCGGGGGGTTCCTTCCCCCCCTACGAGCAGTACTTC
TRBJ2-4,TRBD2,few,TRBV24-1,CATSASGGNIQYF,TGTGCCACCAGTGCTAGCGGGGGAAACATTCAGTACTTC
TRBJ2-3,TRBD2,.,TRBV4-3,CASSPWLAGDTQYF,TGCGCCAGCAGCCCGTGGCTAGCGGGGGATACGCAGTATTTT
TRBJ1-1,.,.,TRBV12-5,CASAPGLTRATEAFF,TGTGCTAGTGCCCCGGGACTCACCAGGGCCACTGAAGCTTTCTTT
TRBJ1-2,.,.,TRBV11-2,CASSLNQGRQNYGYTF,TGTGCCAGCAGCTTAAACCAGGGGCGCCAGAACTATGGCTACACCTTC
TRBJ2-7,.,.,TRBV6-5,CASTTPEAAYEQYF,TGTGCCAGCACCACCCCCGAGGCGGCCTACGAGCAGTACTTC